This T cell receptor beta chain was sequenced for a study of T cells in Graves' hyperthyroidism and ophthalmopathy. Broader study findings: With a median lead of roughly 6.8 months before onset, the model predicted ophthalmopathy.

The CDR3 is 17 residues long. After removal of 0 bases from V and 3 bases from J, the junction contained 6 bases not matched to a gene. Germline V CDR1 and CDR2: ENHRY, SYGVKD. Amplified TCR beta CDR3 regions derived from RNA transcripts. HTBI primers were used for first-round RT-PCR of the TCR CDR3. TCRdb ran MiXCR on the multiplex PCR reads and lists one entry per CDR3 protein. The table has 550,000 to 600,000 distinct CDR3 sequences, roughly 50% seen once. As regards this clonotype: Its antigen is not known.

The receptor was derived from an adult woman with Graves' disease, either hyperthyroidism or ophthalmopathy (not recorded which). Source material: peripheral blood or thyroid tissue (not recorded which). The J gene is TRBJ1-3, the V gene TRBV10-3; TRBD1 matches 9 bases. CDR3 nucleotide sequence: TGTGCCATCAGTGAGTCGGGGACAGGGATCCTTGGAAACACCATATATTTT. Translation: CAISESGTGILGNTIYF.